The 7 T cell receptor beta chains given below trace back to one sample, sequenced in a study of cytomegalovirus exposure and HLA in healthy donors. Primers included in the PCR were 60 Vbeta and 13 Jbeta primers. The protocol was immunoSEQ multiplex PCR, while the TCRdb copy is restricted to in-frame clones and leaves out a portion. The table has under 70,000 clones, about three quarters seen once. Sequenced: PBMCs. These TCRs come from a female donor in good health and CMV-seronegative.

The table lists this clone with a few counts. The J gene is TRBJ1-4, the V gene TRBV5-6, with D possibly being TRBD1 (5 bases). CDR1 and CDR2 from the germline V gene are SGHDT and YYEEEE. This CDR3 is 14 amino acids long. Trimming shortened V by 3 bases and J by 5 bases, and 11 bases separated the two germline ends. The CDR3 sequence is CASSWGGLNEKLFF. The CDR3 coding sequence is TGTGCCAGCAGCTGGGGGGGATTAAATGAAAAACTGTTTTTT.

The CDR3 loop is CASTGTGGFLGDQYF. For the CDR3, the DNA is TGTGCCAGCACAGGAACAGGGGGGTTTCTGGGGGACCAGTACTTC. The V gene is TRBV2, the J gene TRBJ2-5; 8 bases are a match to TRBD1. The CDR3 runs to 15 residues. Germline CDR1 SNHLY, CDR2 FYNNEI. Trimming took 7 bases from V and 10 from J; bases not matched to a gene: 17.

V is TRBV9 and J is TRBJ2-4, with D uncertain. The V end was cut by 0 bases, the J end by 6 bases, with 13 bases between. The germline V gene has CDR1 SGDLS and CDR2 YYNGEE. The CDR3 spans 15 residues. The CDR3 bases are TGTGCCAGCAGCGTAGGGGCGTCTCCCCCAAACATTCAGTACTTC. This translates into CASSVGASPPNIQYF.

The chain joins TRBV9 to TRBJ1-4; maybe TRBD1 (5 bases). CDR1 is SGDLS and CDR2 is YYNGEE in the germline V gene. V lost 0 bases and J lost 0, with 9 bases in between. CDR3 length equals 16 residues. The CDR3 loop reads CASSVGQLATNEKLFF. CDR3 nucleotide sequence: TGTGCCAGCAGCGTAGGACAGCTAGCAACTAATGAAAAACTGTTTTTT. The whole variable domain, remainder taken from reference TRBV9 and TRBJ1-4, is DSGVTQTPKHLITATGQRVTLRCSPRSGDLSVYWYQQSLDQGLQFLIQYYNGEERAKGNILERFSAQQFPDLHSELNLSSLELGDSALYFCASSVGQLATNEKLFFGSGTQLSVL.

The rearrangement uses TRBV30 and TRBJ2-1; weak D call: TRBD2 (6 bases). Trimming shortened V by 0 bases and J by 12 bases, and 15 bases separated the two germline ends. In germline, CDR1 is GTSNPN, CDR2 SVGIG (reference sequence). CDR3 length: 13 amino acids. The CDR3 DNA reads TGTGCCTGGAGTGTTACCCCAGCGGGCCTGCAGTTCTTC. This translates into CAWSVTPAGLQFF.

This chain uses TRBV27 with TRBJ2-3; 12 bases fit TRBD1. Germline V gene data show CDR1 as MNHEY and CDR2 as SMNVEV (reference sequence). V trimming: 6 bases; J trimming: 5 bases; junction bases outside the gene matches: 6. This CDR3 has 15 amino acids. The CDR3 coding sequence is TGTGCCAGCAGAACCGGGACAGGGGGCAGAGATACGCAGTATTTT. Translated: CASRTGTGGRDTQYF.

This chain connects TRBV4-1 to TRBJ1-4; the D gene is possibly TRBD1 (6 bases). Trimming shortened V by 0 bases and J by 8 bases, and 13 bases separated the two germline ends. The CDR3 is 15 residues long. The V gene's germline CDR1 is MGHRA and CDR2 YSYEKL. The CDR3 protein is CASSQDTQGKEKLFF. DNA of the CDR3: TGCGCCAGCAGCCAAGATACGCAGGGGAAGGAAAAACTGTTTTTT.